Listed below are T cell receptor beta chains from one sample, sequenced in a study of T cells after posttransplantation cyclophosphamide. Libraries were prepared by immunoSEQ multiplex PCR; TCRdb keeps only in-frame clonotypes and omits some of them. The table lists under 50,000 clones, no singletons, with approximately 5% in the top ten. Sequencing was performed on PBMCs. These receptors came from a woman aged 50 to 60 in good health and a related stem cell transplant donor. Each CDR3 is given with its conserved first and last residue. D genes are given only for firm matches. Some rows mark clone size as missing; the rest say once, few, many or name a class of expanded clone.

J gene | D gene | clone size | CDR3 length | V gene | CDR3 protein | CDR3 DNA
TRBJ2-7 | TRBD2 | - | 14 | TRBV4-2 | CASSQARGGSEQYF | TGTGCCAGCAGCCAAGCGCGGGGGGGCAGCGAGCAGTACTTC
TRBJ2-2 | TRBD2 | few | 17 | TRBV11-2 | CASSLGRSGGRTGELFF | TGTGCCAGCAGCTTAGGCCGGAGCGGGGGGAGGACCGGGGAGCTGTTTTTT
TRBJ1-1 | - | many | 14 | TRBV19 | CASISQSLNTEAFF | TGTGCCAGTATATCACAGTCGCTGAACACTGAAGCTTTCTTT
TRBJ1-3 | - | many | 14 | TRBV7-9 | CASSQGTSGNTIYF | TGTGCCAGCAGCCAAGGGACTTCTGGAAACACCATATATTTT
TRBJ1-3 | - | many | 14 | TRBV4-1 | CASSDAQGLNTIYF | TGCGCCAGCTCCGACGCACAGGGCTTAAACACCATATATTTT
TRBJ2-4 | - | many | 11 | TRBV5-1 | CASGRDSGGYF | TGCGCCAGCGGAAGGGACAGCGGGGGGTACTTC
TRBJ1-3 | - | many | 15 | TRBV5-6 | CASSLAWGAGNTIYF | TGTGCCAGCAGCTTGGCGTGGGGGGCTGGAAACACCATATATTTT
TRBJ1-6 | TRBD1 | many | 13 | TRBV6-5 | CASSLGTDAPLHF | TGTGCCAGCAGTCTAGGGACAGACGCACCCCTCCACTTT
TRBJ1-1 | TRBD1 | many | 16 | TRBV7-8 | CASSLATRQGVIEAFF | TGTGCCAGCAGCTTAGCAACCCGACAGGGGGTGATTGAAGCTTTCTTT
TRBJ1-5 | - | many | 14 | TRBV19 | CASREGPYNQPQHF | TGTGCCAGTAGGGAGGGACCGTACAATCAGCCCCAGCATTTT
TRBJ2-6 | - | many | 17 | TRBV4-1 | CASSPATASSGANVLTF | TGCGCCAGCAGCCCGGCGACAGCCAGCTCTGGGGCCAACGTCCTGACTTTC
TRBJ2-1 | TRBD2 | many | 15 | TRBV5-4 | CASSFSGGVYNEQFF | TGTGCCAGCAGCTTTAGCGGGGGAGTTTACAATGAGCAGTTCTTC
TRBJ2-3 | TRBD1 | - | 15 | TRBV27 | CASSFPGQGPDTQYF | TGTGCCAGCAGTTTTCCGGGACAGGGGCCAGATACGCAGTATTTT
TRBJ1-2 | - | many | 14 | TRBV30 | CAWSGSGRNYGYTF | TGTGCCTGGAGTGGGTCAGGGCGTAACTATGGCTACACCTTC
TRBJ2-6 | TRBD1 | many | 20 | TRBV5-1 | CASVRDRAVGLGAGANVLTF | TGCGCCAGCGTCCGGGACAGGGCTGTGGGTCTAGGTGCGGGGGCCAACGTCCTGACTTTC
TRBJ2-7 | TRBD1 | many | 14 | TRBV5-1 | CASSWTGSSYEQYF | TGCGCCAGCAGCTGGACAGGCAGCTCCTACGAGCAGTACTTC
TRBJ2-7 | TRBD1 | many | 15 | TRBV7-9 | CASSPAQGDSYEQYF | TGTGCCAGCAGCCCAGCACAGGGGGACTCCTACGAGCAGTACTTC
TRBJ2-1 | - | many | 14 | TRBV6-6 | CASGKGGAYNEQFF | TGTGCCAGCGGAAAGGGGGGGGCCTACAATGAGCAGTTCTTC
TRBJ2-3 | TRBD2 | few | 17 | TRBV27 | CASSLNQRGARLDTQYF | TGTGCCAGCAGTTTAAATCAGCGGGGGGCCCGTCTTGATACGCAGTATTTT
TRBJ2-7 | - | many | 17 | TRBV19 | CASSTIKNPGQFGEQYF | TGTGCCAGTAGTACAATTAAGAACCCGGGACAATTCGGCGAGCAGTACTTC
TRBJ1-1 | - | many | 13 | TRBV7-9 | CASSLGLQGGAFF | TGTGCCAGCAGCTTAGGCCTTCAGGGAGGAGCTTTCTTT
TRBJ1-2 | - | many | 15 | TRBV5-1 | CASSLGSGKDYGYTF | TGCGCCAGCAGCTTGGGGTCAGGGAAGGACTATGGCTACACCTTC
TRBJ1-1 | - | many | 13 | TRBV28 | CAAGGRLNTEAFF | TGTGCCGCGGGCGGCAGACTGAACACTGAAGCTTTCTTT
TRBJ1-5 | - | many | 14 | TRBV18 | CASSPVREDQPQHF | TGTGCCAGCTCACCAGTCAGGGAGGATCAGCCCCAGCATTTT
TRBJ1-1 | - | many | 13 | TRBV7-2 | CASIPQGNTEAFF | TGTGCCAGCATCCCCCAGGGGAACACTGAAGCTTTCTTT
TRBJ1-1 | - | many | 14 | TRBV6-9 | CASSWREGDTEAFF | TGTGCCAGCAGTTGGCGAGAGGGGGACACTGAAGCTTTCTTT
TRBJ2-1 | TRBD2 | many | 16 | TRBV9 | CASSPSGGAFYHEQFF | TGTGCCAGCAGCCCCAGCGGGGGGGCTTTTTACCATGAGCAGTTCTTC
TRBJ2-5 | - | many | 13 | TRBV7-9 | CASSLRGQETQYF | TGTGCCAGCAGCTTAAGAGGGCAAGAGACCCAGTACTTC
TRBJ1-6 | - | many | 14 | TRBV10-3 | CAISESAGERTLHF | TGTGCCATCAGTGAGTCGGCGGGGGAGAGGACCCTCCACTTT
TRBJ2-2 | TRBD1 | many | 17 | TRBV5-5 | CASSWKGGTGGTGELFF | TGTGCCAGCAGCTGGAAAGGGGGGACAGGAGGTACCGGGGAGCTGTTTTTT
TRBJ2-1 | - | few | 18 | TRBV11-2 | CASSSRRPGESSYNEQFF | TGTGCCAGCAGCTCCCGTCGGCCGGGGGAGAGCTCCTACAATGAGCAGTTCTTC
TRBJ2-7 | TRBD1 | many | 14 | TRBV7-6 | CASSSSTGAGEQYF | TGTGCCAGCAGCTCATCGACAGGGGCCGGAGAGCAGTACTTC
TRBJ2-7 | - | many | 16 | TRBV4-2 | CASSQDPGSSSYEQYF | TGTGCCAGCAGCCAAGATCCGGGGTCCAGCTCCTACGAGCAGTACTTC
TRBJ1-2 | TRBD1 | many | 17 | TRBV4-3 | CASSQDYIGQGNYGYTF | TGCGCCAGCAGCCAAGATTATATAGGACAGGGCAACTATGGCTACACCTTC
TRBJ1-1 | TRBD1 | many | 14 | TRBV5-1 | CASNRQGGSTEAFF | TGCGCCAGCAACCGACAGGGTGGGAGCACTGAAGCTTTCTTT
TRBJ2-7 | TRBD1 | many | 17 | TRBV5-1 | CASSSGVGTGGRYEQYF | TGCGCCAGCAGCTCGGGTGTGGGTACAGGGGGCAGGTACGAGCAGTACTTC
TRBJ1-2 | - | many | 13 | TRBV27 | CASSFAGAGGYTF | TGTGCCAGCAGTTTCGCGGGGGCCGGTGGCTACACCTTC
TRBJ2-1 | - | many | 13 | TRBV7-8 | CASSIHGYNEQFF | TGTGCCAGCAGTATTCACGGCTACAATGAGCAGTTCTTC
TRBJ1-5 | - | many | 15 | TRBV28 | CASSTTGPNVLAQHF | TGTGCCAGCAGTACGACAGGCCCCAATGTTCTGGCCCAGCATTTT
TRBJ1-4 | - | many | 15 | TRBV18 | CASSPRRGEGGKLFF | TGTGCCAGCTCACCAAGGAGGGGCGAAGGAGGAAAACTGTTTTTT
TRBJ2-6 | - | many | 16 | TRBV4-1 | CASSQAGEPGANVLTF | TGCGCCAGCAGCCAAGCGGGGGAGCCTGGGGCCAACGTCCTGACTTTC
TRBJ1-1 | - | many | 13 | TRBV2 | CASSAQGYTEAFF | TGTGCCAGCAGTGCCCAGGGGTACACTGAAGCTTTCTTT
TRBJ1-1 | TRBD1 | many | 13 | TRBV19 | CASKDREWAEAFF | TGTGCCAGTAAAGACAGGGAATGGGCTGAAGCTTTCTTT
TRBJ1-2 | TRBD1 | many | 15 | TRBV2 | CASSRTGTGGYGYTF | TGTGCCAGCAGTCGGACGGGGACAGGGGGCTATGGCTACACCTTC
TRBJ1-6 | - | medium-sized | 15 | TRBV4-1 | CASSQEESYNSPLHF | TGCGCCAGCAGCCAAGAGGAGTCCTATAATTCACCCCTCCACTTT
TRBJ2-1 | - | few | 15 | TRBV2 | CASRGGAHSYNEQFF | TGTGCCAGCAGGGGCGGGGCTCACTCCTACAATGAGCAGTTCTTC
TRBJ1-2 | TRBD1 | many | 14 | TRBV28 | CASRSPGQGYGYTF | TGTGCCAGCAGATCCCCGGGACAGGGGTATGGCTACACCTTC
TRBJ1-2 | - | many | 13 | TRBV5-6 | CASSVGQNYGYTF | TGTGCCAGCAGCGTGGGACAAAACTATGGCTACACCTTC
TRBJ2-6 | - | many | 13 | TRBV27 | CASRALGANVLTF | TGTGCCAGCAGAGCGCTGGGGGCCAACGTCCTGACTTTC
TRBJ2-5 | - | few | 13 | TRBV9 | CASSATIQETQYF | TGTGCCAGCAGCGCCACTATCCAAGAGACCCAGTACTTC
TRBJ2-2 | - | many | 13 | TRBV5-8 | CASTQRQAGELFF | TGTGCCAGCACCCAGCGACAGGCCGGGGAGCTGTTTTTT
TRBJ1-4 | - | many | 16 | TRBV5-4 | CASSPSTGATNEKLFF | TGTGCCAGCAGCCCCTCGACGGGTGCAACTAATGAAAAACTGTTTTTT
TRBJ1-1 | TRBD1 | many | 15 | TRBV6-1 | CASSEARTGDTEAFF | TGTGCCAGCAGTGAAGCGCGGACAGGCGACACTGAAGCTTTCTTT